This T cell receptor beta chain was recorded in a study of cytomegalovirus exposure and HLA in healthy donors. In germline, CDR1 is SGHNT, CDR2 YYREEE (reference sequence). The ends lost 5 bases at V and 4 bases at J; junction bases unmatched: 6. The CDR3 is made up of 14 amino acids. The PCR ran on 60 Vbeta and 13 Jbeta primers. The protocol was immunoSEQ multiplex PCR, while the TCRdb copy is restricted to in-frame clones and leaves out a portion. The repertoire holds 150,000 or so clones, with 80% as singletons. This chain uses TRBV5-4 with TRBJ2-5, with TRBD2 matching over 9 bases. The TCR was taken from a man aged 30 to 45 in good health and CMV-seropositive. The sample taken for sequencing was PBMCs. CDR3 amino acids: CASRSGGRAETQYF. In DNA, the CDR3 is TGTGCCAGCAGGAGTGGCGGGAGGGCAGAGACCCAGTACTTC.